This T cell receptor (beta chain) was sequenced during a study of T cells in Graves' hyperthyroidism and ophthalmopathy. Whole-study results and caveats: A model using 13 V-J features told ophthalmopathy apart from stable hyperthyroidism. Median prediction lead before ophthalmopathy onset was roughly 6 months with the model. Blood samples included most of the expanded thyroid clonotypes exceeding 0.001.

Authors of the study amplified TCR beta CDR3 regions from RNA transcripts. The HTBI primer set was used in a first-round RT-PCR of the TCR CDR3. Via MiXCR, TCRdb re-called the multiplex PCR reads, giving one row per CDR3 protein. The sample includes 500,000 to 650,000 distinct CDR3 sequences, about 46% seen only once; the top ten take about 45%. Diagnoses used clinical symptoms, serum thyroxine and TRAb, thyroid ultrasound and orbital computed tomography. This clonotype appeared once. Its antigen is unidentified. The V and J ends lost 7 bases and 9 bases respectively, with 18 bases between them. The germline V gene has CDR1 GTSNPN and CDR2 SVGIG (reference sequence). The CDR3 consists of 12 residues.

The material sequenced was peripheral blood or thyroid tissue (not recorded which). The receptor's source is an adult woman with Graves' disease, either hyperthyroidism or ophthalmopathy (not recorded which). The chain uses TRBV30 and TRBJ2-5, with D uncertain. The CDR3 nucleotides are TGTGCCTCCTCCCGGCGAGGCCTCCCCCAGTACTTC. Protein: CASSRRGLPQYF.